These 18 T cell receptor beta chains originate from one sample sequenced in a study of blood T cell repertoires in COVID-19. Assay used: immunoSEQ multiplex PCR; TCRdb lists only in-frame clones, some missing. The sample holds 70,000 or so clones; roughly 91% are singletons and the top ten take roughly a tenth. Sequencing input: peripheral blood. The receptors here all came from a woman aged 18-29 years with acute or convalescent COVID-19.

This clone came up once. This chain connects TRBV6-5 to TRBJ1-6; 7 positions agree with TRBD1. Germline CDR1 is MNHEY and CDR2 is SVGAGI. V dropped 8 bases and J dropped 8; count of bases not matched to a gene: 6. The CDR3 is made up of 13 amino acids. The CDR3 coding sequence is TGTGCCAGCCGGGACAGTTTGGATTCACCCCTCCACTTT. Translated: CASRDSLDSPLHF.

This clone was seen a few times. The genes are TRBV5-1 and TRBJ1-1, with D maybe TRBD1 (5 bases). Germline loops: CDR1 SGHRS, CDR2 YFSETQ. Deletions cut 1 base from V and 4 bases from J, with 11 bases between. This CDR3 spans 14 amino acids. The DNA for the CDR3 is TGCGCCAGCAGCTTGTTGGGGGGGAGCACTGAAGCTTTCTTT. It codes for CASSLLGGSTEAFF.

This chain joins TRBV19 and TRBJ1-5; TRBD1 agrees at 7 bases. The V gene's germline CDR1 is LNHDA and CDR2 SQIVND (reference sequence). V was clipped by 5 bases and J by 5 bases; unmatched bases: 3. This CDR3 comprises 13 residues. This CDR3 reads CASSFTGDQPQHF. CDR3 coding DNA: TGTGCCAGTAGTTTCACAGGGGATCAGCCCCAGCATTTT.

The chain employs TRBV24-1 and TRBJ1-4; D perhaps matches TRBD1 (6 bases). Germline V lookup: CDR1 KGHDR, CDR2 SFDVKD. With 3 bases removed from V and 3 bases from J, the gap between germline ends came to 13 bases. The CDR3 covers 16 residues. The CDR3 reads CATSDGSGEANEKLFF. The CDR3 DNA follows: TGTGCCACCAGTGATGGTTCAGGGGAAGCTAATGAAAAACTGTTTTTT.

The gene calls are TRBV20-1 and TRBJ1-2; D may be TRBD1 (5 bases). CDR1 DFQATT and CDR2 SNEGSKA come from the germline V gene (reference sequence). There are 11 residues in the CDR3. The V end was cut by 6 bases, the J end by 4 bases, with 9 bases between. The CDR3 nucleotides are TGCAGTGCGGTAGGGGCCTATGGCTACACCTTC. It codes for CSAVGAYGYTF.

This CDR3 is CASRTQGLYEKLFF. The CDR3 DNA follows: TGTGCCAGCAGAACCCAGGGGTTATATGAAAAACTGTTTTTT. The rearrangement links TRBV2 to TRBJ1-4, with D perhaps TRBD1 (6 bases). CDR3 length equals 14 residues. Germline V lookup: CDR1 SNHLY, CDR2 FYNNEI. Trimming shortened V by 6 bases and J by 6 bases, and 14 bases separated the two germline ends.

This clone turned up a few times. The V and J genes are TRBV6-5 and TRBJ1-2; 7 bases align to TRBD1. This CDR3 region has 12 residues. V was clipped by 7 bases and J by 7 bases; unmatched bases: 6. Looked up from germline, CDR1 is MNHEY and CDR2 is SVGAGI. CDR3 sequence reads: CASTLRGLGYTF. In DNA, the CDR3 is TGTGCCAGCACCTTAAGGGGGCTTGGCTACACCTTC.

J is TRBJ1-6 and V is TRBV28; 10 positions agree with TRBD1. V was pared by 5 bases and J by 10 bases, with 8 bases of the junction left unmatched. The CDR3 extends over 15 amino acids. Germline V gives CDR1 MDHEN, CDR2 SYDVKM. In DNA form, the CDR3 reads TGTGCCAGCAGTCCCTCCGGACAGGGGGAGTCACCCCTCCACTTT. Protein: CASSPSGQGESPLHF.

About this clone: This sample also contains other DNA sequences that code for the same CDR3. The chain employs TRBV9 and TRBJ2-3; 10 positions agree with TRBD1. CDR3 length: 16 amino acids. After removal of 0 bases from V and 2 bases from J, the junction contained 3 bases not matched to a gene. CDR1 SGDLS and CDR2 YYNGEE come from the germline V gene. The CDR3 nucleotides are TGTGCCAGCAGCGTAGAGACAGGGGGCCCCACAGATACGCAGTATTTT. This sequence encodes CASSVETGGPTDTQYF.

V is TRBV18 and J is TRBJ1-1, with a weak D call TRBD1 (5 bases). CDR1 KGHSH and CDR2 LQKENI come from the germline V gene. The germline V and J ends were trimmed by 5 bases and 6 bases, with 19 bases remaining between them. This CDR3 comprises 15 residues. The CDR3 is CASSATRGEGSEAFF. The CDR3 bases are TGTGCCAGCTCAGCAACGCGGGGCGAGGGGTCTGAAGCTTTCTTT.

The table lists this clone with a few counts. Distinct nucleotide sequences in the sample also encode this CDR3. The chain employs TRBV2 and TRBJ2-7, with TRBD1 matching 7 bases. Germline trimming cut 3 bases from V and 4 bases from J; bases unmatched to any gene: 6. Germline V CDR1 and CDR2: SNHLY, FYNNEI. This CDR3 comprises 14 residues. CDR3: CASSEQGEGYEQYF. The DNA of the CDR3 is TGTGCCAGCAGTGAGCAGGGGGAAGGGTACGAGCAGTACTTC.

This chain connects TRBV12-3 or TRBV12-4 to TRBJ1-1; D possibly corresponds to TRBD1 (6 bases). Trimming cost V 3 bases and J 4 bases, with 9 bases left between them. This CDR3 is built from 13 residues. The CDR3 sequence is CASSFKGVTEAFF. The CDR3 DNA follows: TGTGCCAGCAGTTTCAAGGGGGTCACTGAAGCTTTCTTT.

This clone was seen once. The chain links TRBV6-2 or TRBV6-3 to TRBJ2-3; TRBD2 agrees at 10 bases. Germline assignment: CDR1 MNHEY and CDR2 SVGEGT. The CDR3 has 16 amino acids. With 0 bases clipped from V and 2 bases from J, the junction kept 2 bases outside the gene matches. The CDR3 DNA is TGTGCCAGCAGTTACTCGGGACTAGCGAACACAGATACGCAGTATTTT. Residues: CASSYSGLANTDTQYF.

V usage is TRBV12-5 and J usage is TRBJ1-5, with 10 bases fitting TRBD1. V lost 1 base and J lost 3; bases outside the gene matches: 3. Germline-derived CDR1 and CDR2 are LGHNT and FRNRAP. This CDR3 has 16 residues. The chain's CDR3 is CASGLGTGGLNQPQHF. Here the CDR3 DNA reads TGTGCTAGTGGTTTGGGGACAGGGGGTCTCAATCAGCCCCAGCATTTT.

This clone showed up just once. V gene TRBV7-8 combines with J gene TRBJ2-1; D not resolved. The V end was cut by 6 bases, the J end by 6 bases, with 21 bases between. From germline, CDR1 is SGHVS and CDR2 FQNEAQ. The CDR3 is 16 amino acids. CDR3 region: CASSPAGGGWSNEQFF. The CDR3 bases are TGTGCCAGCAGTCCCGCTGGCGGTGGATGGTCCAATGAGCAGTTCTTC. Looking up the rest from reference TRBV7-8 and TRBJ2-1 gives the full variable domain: GAGVSQSPRYKVAKRGQDVALRCDPISGHVSLFWYQQALGQGPEFLTYFQNEAQLDKSGLPSDRFFAERPEGSVSTLKIQRTQQEDSAVYLCASSPAGGGWSNEQFFGPGTRLTVL.

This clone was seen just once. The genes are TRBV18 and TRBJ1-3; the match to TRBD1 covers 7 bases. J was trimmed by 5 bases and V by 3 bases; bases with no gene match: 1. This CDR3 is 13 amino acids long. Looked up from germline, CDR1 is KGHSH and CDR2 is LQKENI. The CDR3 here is CASSPTGRNTIYF. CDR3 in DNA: TGTGCCAGCTCACCGACAGGGAGAAACACCATATATTTT.

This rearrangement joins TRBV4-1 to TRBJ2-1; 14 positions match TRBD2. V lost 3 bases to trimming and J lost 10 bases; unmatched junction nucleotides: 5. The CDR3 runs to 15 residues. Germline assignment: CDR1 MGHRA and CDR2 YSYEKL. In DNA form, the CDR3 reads TGCGCCAGCAGCCAGCTGGGACTAGCGGGAGAAGAGCAGTTCTTC. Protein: CASSQLGLAGEEQFF.

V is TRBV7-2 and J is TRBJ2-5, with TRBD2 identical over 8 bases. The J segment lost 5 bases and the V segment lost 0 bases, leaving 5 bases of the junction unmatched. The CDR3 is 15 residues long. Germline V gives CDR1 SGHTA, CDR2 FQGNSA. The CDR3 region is CASSLAAGGWETQYF. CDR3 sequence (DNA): TGTGCCAGCAGCTTAGCGGCGGGGGGTTGGGAGACCCAGTACTTC. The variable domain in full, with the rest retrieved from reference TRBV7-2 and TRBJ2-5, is GAGVSQSPSNKVTEKGKDVELRCDPISGHTALYWYRQSLGQGLEFLIYFQGNSAPDKSGLPSDRFSAERTGGSVSTLTIQRTQQEDSAVYLCASSLAAGGWETQYFGPGTRLLVL.